This entry lists 14 T cell receptor beta chains sequenced from one sample in a study of T cells in Graves' hyperthyroidism and ophthalmopathy. Amplification of TCR beta CDR3 regions was performed using RNA transcripts as template. When the TCR CDR3 underwent first-round RT-PCR, the HTBI primer set was used. TCRdb reprocessed the multiplex PCR reads with MiXCR, giving one entry per CDR3 protein. The sample lists hundreds of thousands of distinct CDR3 sequences; approximately 15% were seen once. The sequencing input was blood. The receptors were gathered from a man between 18 and 29 years old with Graves' ophthalmopathy.

This clonotype has only a few counts. This chain joins TRBV5-6 and TRBJ1-6; unclear D gene. CDR3 size: 15 residues. Germline V gives CDR1 SGHDT, CDR2 YYEEEE. V was shortened by 4 bases and J by 8 bases, with 16 bases between the two germline ends. Here the CDR3 DNA reads TGTGCCAGCAGCGATGTTGGGAAGACGCATTCACCCCTCCACTTT. As protein: CASSDVGKTHSPLHF. Together with reference TRBV5-6 and TRBJ1-6, the CDR3 gives the full variable domain: DAGVTQSPTHLIKTRGQQVTLRCSPKSGHDTVSWYQQALGQGPQFIFQYYEEEERQRGNFPDRFSGHQFPNYSSELNVNALLLGDSALYLCASSDVGKTHSPLHFGNGTRLTVT.

V gene TRBV6-1 combines with J gene TRBJ1-5, with D unresolved. The V end was cut by 7 bases, the J end by 1 base, with 8 bases between. Germline V lookup: CDR1 MNHNS, CDR2 SASEGT. This CDR3 contains 13 residues. CDR3 bases: TGTGCCAGCACTCAACGGAGCAATCAGCCCCAGCATTTT. Its protein product is CASTQRSNQPQHF.

This clonotype was detected only a few times. The chain is built from TRBV24-1 and TRBJ2-6; a possible D gene is TRBD1 (6 bases). Germline CDR1 is KGHDR and CDR2 is SFDVKD. The V end was cut by 3 bases, the J end by 0 bases, with 17 bases between. The CDR3 extends over 19 amino acids. The CDR3: CATSDGGQFAGSGANVLTF. The CDR3 DNA reads TGTGCCACCAGTGATGGAGGACAGTTTGCGGGCTCTGGGGCCAACGTCCTGACTTTC.

This clonotype was observed a few times. The chain has TRBV24-1 and TRBJ2-1; no clear D. V lost 0 bases and J lost 8, with 7 bases in between. Looked up from germline, CDR1 is KGHDR and CDR2 is SFDVKD. This CDR3 region has 13 residues. The CDR3 loop is CATSDLQSDEQFF. DNA for the CDR3: TGTGCCACCAGTGATTTGCAGAGTGATGAGCAGTTCTTC.

The chain joins TRBV15 to TRBJ2-3; 7 nucleotides line up with TRBD2. There are 17 residues in the CDR3. The J segment lost 2 bases and the V segment lost 0 bases, leaving 8 bases of the junction unmatched. Germline V gene data show CDR1 as LNHNV and CDR2 as YYDKDF (reference sequence). The CDR3 DNA reads as TGTGCCACCAGCAGAGATCCAGTGGGGGGGGTCACAGATACGCAGTATTTT. Amino acid sequence: CATSRDPVGGVTDTQYF.

This clonotype was observed a few times. The chain's CDR3 is CASSNSALRPAGELFF. In DNA form, the CDR3 reads TGTGCCAGCAGCAATAGCGCACTTAGGCCCGCCGGGGAGCTGTTTTTT. This chain joins TRBV3-1 and TRBJ2-2; weak D call: TRBD2 (5 bases). V lost 5 bases and J lost 6, with 19 bases in between. CDR3 length equals 16 residues. Germline V gene data show CDR1 as LGHDT and CDR2 as YNNKEL (reference sequence).

About this clonotype: Just one base apart from a much larger clone, this may be a read error. The rearrangement joins TRBV10-3 to TRBJ1-1, with D unclear. This CDR3 region has 11 residues. Looked up from germline, CDR1 is ENHRY and CDR2 is SYGVKD. CDR3 region: CTISDNTEAFF. CDR3 coding DNA: TGTACCATCAGTGACAACACTGAAGCTTTCTTT.

The chain employs TRBV27 and TRBJ2-1; possible D gene TRBD1, 6 bases. The ends were cut back, 4 bases at V and 5 bases at J, with 9 bases in the middle. This CDR3 is 13 amino acids long. Germline V gene data show CDR1 as MNHEY and CDR2 as SMNVEV (reference sequence). CDR3 sequence (DNA): TGTGCCAGCAGTTGGGGGCGGAACAATGAGCAGTTCTTC. Translating gives CASSWGRNNEQFF.

With respect to this clonotype: A much larger clonotype is one base distant, so this may be a read error. The chain couples TRBV5-4 to TRBJ2-5, with a tentative D call TRBD2 (6 bases). The CDR3 runs to 14 residues. Germline V lookup: CDR1 SGHNT, CDR2 YYREEE (reference sequence). The V and J ends lost 0 bases and 5 bases respectively, with 11 bases between them. The CDR3 sequence is CASSLVGRWETQYF. CDR3 bases: TGTGCCAGCAGCTTGGTGGGGAGGTGGGAGACCCAGTACTTC.

This clonotype was picked up many times. This chain connects TRBV12-3 or TRBV12-4 to TRBJ1-1; no firm D call. Deletions cut 5 bases from V and 2 bases from J, with 9 bases between. CDR3 length: 13 amino acids. For the CDR3, the DNA is TGTGCCAGCAGTAACGGTAAAAACACTGAAGCTTTCTTT. This translates into CASSNGKNTEAFF.

This clonotype was observed many times. J is TRBJ1-1 and V is TRBV28, with D uncertain. This CDR3 contains 13 residues. CDR1 and CDR2 (germline): MDHEN, SYDVKM. V lost 1 base and J 7 bases, leaving 10 bases between the germline ends. The CDR3 DNA reads TGTGCCAGCAGTTTATTCTGGAAGGGTGAAGCTTTCTTT. Translating it yields CASSLFWKGEAFF.

The chain links TRBV7-9 to TRBJ1-1, with unresolved D. The V end lost 0 bases, the J end lost 11 bases, and 10 bases lay between the germline ends. The CDR3 contains 12 residues. Germline V gene lookup returns CDR1 SEHNR and CDR2 FQNEAQ (reference sequence). The CDR3 bases are TGTGCCAGCAGCTTAGCGCTGGAACAGGCTTTCTTT. Translated: CASSLALEQAFF.

This clonotype showed up just once. A much larger clone differs by one base, so this may be a read error. The rearrangement uses TRBV12-3 or TRBV12-4 and TRBJ2-7; D might be TRBD1 (6 bases). The length of the CDR3 is 14 residues. Between the trimmed V and J ends, which lost 7 bases and 3 bases, there was a span of 16 bases. The CDR3 loop is CASKGVQICYEQYF. The DNA of the CDR3 is TGTGCCAGCAAGGGGGTCCAAATCTGCTACGAGCAGTACTTC.

This clonotype was seen repeatedly, ten times or more. The gene calls are TRBV12-3 or TRBV12-4 and TRBJ1-6; D gene uncertain. This CDR3 region has 13 residues. Trimming left V 3 bases short and J 14 bases short, with 14 bases between. CDR3 protein: CASSFGQVASLHF. In DNA, the CDR3 is TGTGCCAGCAGTTTCGGGCAAGTGGCATCCCTCCACTTT.